The source of this T cell receptor (beta chain) is a study of CD8+ T cells in alopecia areata. Regarding the study as a whole: Mouse data revealed clearer TCR sharing than patient data did, a gap possibly tied to HLA. Lesional scalp, notably in alopecia totalis/universalis, had clonality above that of normal scalp.

Details on this clone: Its antigen remains unknown.

V gave up 5 bases and J gave up 5 bases, with 13 bases separating them. Germline V gene data show CDR1 as MDHEN and CDR2 as SYDVKM. The CDR3 is 14 residues long. Extraction and reverse transcription of RNA yielded cDNA as the sequencing template. Assay: immunoSEQ multiplex PCR; the TCRdb copy retains only in-frame clones and omits some. The sample yields some 200,000 clones, approximately 53% seen once. Sequenced material: CD8+ T cells sorted from blood. The sequence derives from a human donor in good health. This sequence joins TRBV28 and TRBJ2-1; D possibly corresponds to TRBD2 (6 bases). The DNA of the CDR3 is TGTGCCAGCAGTGACCCGCGGGAAAACAATGAGCAGTTCTTC. It specifies CASSDPRENNEQFF.